This T cell receptor (beta chain) was found in a study of blood T cell repertoires in COVID-19. Study at large: COVID-19 samples, acute and convalescent, were from the United States, Italy and Spain. Sources were T cells, B-cell-depleted T cells, or PBMCs; the material itself was cDNA or gDNA.

As handled by the study authors: Estimation of nucleated cell counts was performed using reference gene primer amplification. The method was immunoSEQ multiplex PCR; TCRdb's version includes in-frame clones alone and lacks a portion of them. V and J calls and clone size come straight from that table; D and trimming were deduced from the DNA. The sample records 150,000 or so clones, roughly nine tenths being singletons. This CDR3 spans 14 amino acids. Germline V CDR1 and CDR2: SGHDT, YYEEEE. Trimming pared 5 bases from V and 6 bases from J, leaving 17 bases between. The specimen was peripheral blood. The chain links TRBV5-6 to TRBJ1-1; a weak D match, TRBD1 (6 bases). The clonotype comes from a man between 60 and 70 years old with active or convalescent COVID-19. The CDR3 region has the DNA TGTGCCAGCAGGGTCAGGGGAGTTGACGCTGAAGCTTTCTTT. It specifies CASRVRGVDAEAFF.